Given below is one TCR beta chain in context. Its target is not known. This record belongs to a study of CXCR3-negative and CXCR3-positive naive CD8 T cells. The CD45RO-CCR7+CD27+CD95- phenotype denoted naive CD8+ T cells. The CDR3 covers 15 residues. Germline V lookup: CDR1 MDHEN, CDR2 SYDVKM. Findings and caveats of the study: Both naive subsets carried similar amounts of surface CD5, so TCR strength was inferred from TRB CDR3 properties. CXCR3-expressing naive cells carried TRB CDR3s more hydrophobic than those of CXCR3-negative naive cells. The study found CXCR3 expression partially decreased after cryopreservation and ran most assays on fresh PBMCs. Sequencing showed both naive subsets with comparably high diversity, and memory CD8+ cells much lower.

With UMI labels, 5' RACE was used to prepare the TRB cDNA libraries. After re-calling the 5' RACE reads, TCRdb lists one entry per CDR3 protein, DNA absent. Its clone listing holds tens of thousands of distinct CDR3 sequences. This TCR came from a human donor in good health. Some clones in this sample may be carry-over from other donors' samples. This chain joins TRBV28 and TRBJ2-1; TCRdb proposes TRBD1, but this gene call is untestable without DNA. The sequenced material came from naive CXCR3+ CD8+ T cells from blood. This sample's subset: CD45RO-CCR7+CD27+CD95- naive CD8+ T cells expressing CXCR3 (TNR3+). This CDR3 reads CASKVLGTGGGEQFF.